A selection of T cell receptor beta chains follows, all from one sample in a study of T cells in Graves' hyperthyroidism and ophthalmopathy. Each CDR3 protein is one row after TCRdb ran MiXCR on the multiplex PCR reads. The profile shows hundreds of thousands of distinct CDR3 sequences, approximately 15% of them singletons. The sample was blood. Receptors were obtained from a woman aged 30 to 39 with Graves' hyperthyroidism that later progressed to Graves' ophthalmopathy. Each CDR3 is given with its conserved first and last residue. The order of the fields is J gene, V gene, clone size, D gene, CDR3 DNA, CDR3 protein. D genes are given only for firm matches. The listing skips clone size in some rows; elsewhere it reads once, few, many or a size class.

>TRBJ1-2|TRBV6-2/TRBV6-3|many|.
TGTGCCTCTCTCCCAGGGGACGATTATGGCTACACCTTC
CASLPGDDYGYTF
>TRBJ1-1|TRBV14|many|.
TGTGCCAGCAGTCCGTTCACTGAAGCTTTCTTT
CASSPFTEAFF
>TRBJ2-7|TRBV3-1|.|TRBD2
TGTGCCAGCAGCCAAGACCTGGGACTAGCGTTTCGTGGGGAGCAGTACTTC
CASSQDLGLAFRGEQYF
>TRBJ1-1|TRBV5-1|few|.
TGCGCCAGCAGTATCAGCCTCAGTGCGGGGACTGAAGCTTTCTTT
CASSISLSAGTEAFF
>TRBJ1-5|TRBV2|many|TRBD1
TGTGCCAGCAGTGAAGAATCTTACAGGGGAAAGGTGGATAGCAATCAGCCCCAGCATTTT
CASSEESYRGKVDSNQPQHF
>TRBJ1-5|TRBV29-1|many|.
TGCAGCGCTGGGACCGCAAATCAGCCCCAGCATTTT
CSAGTANQPQHF
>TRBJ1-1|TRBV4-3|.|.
TGCGCCAGCAGCCAAGATGTTGTCAGGGCCCCTGAAGCTTTCTTT
CASSQDVVRAPEAFF
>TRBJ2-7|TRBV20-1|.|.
TGCAGTGCTAGAGATCCGGGAACCTACGAGCAGTACTTC
CSARDPGTYEQYF
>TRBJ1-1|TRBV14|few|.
TGTGCCAGCAGCCAAGTTTTGGGGTGGAACACTGAAGCTTTCTTT
CASSQVLGWNTEAFF
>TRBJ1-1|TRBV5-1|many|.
TGCGCCAGCAGCTTCAATTCAGTGAACACTGAAGCTTTCTTT
CASSFNSVNTEAFF
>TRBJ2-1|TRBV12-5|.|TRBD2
TGTGCTAGTGGTTTGCCCCCCTCCGGGACTAGCTACAATGAGCAGTTCTTC
CASGLPPSGTSYNEQFF
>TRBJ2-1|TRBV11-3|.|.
TGTGCCAGCAGCTTAGAACCGGGTGGACCCTACAATGAGCAGTTCTTC
CASSLEPGGPYNEQFF
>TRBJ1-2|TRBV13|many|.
TGTGCCAGCAGCTTAGTCGGGGCGGCTGGTGGCTACACCTTC
CASSLVGAAGGYTF
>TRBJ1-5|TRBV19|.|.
TGTGCCAGTAACCCAACGGGGGACAATCAGCCCCAGCATTTT
CASNPTGDNQPQHF
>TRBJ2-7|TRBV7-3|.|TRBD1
TGTGCCAGCAGCTTAAATTCGGGACAGAGCCTGGGGAGCGAGCAGTACTTC
CASSLNSGQSLGSEQYF
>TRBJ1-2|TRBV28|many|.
TGTGCCAGCAGTTTCATGACAGCGTCGAGAAATGGCTACACCTTC
CASSFMTASRNGYTF